This entry concerns a single T cell receptor beta chain. Its antigen is currently unknown. The assay was run at deep level. The data were produced by immunoSEQ multiplex PCR, yet TCRdb's version contains in-frame clones alone and is incomplete. The table has around 430,000 clones, roughly 77% seen once; the top ten hold roughly 13%. This sample is part of a study of shared clonotypes between healthy human individuals. The CDR3 runs to 15 residues. V trimming: 6 bases; J trimming: 2 bases; junction bases outside the gene matches: 5. Germline-derived CDR1 and CDR2 are MNHEY and SVGAGI. Overall study findings and caveats: The represented genetic and exposure-history diversity was limited by the small number of donors.

The chain carries TRBV6-5 and TRBJ2-7; 12 nucleotides agree with TRBD2. The sample taken for sequencing was PBMCs. The TCR was taken from a woman aged 35 to 49 in good health. Some clones in this sample may be carry-over from other donors' samples. CDR3 bases: TGTGCCAGCAGCACCGGACTAGCGGGGACCTACGAGCAGTACTTC. This sequence encodes CASSTGLAGTYEQYF.